These 12 T cell receptor beta chains came from one sample sequenced in a study of T cell repertoires in cytomegalovirus infection. MiXCR, run by TCRdb on the reads, gives a single entry per CDR3 protein. The sample carries hundreds of thousands of distinct CDR3 sequences, under 20% recorded once. The specimen sequenced was PBMCs. These receptors were obtained from a human donor in good health (CMV status not recorded). Some clones in this sample may be carry-over from other donors' samples.

The J gene is TRBJ2-7, the V gene TRBV5-1; 11 bases align to TRBD1. Germline-derived CDR1 and CDR2 are SGHRS and YFSETQ. V shed 4 bases, J shed 2 bases, and the junction held 5 bases outside the gene matches. The CDR3 covers 15 residues. The DNA for the CDR3 is TGCGCCAGCAGCAGACCGGGACAGGGGGCCTACGAGCAGTACTTC. Translating gives CASSRPGQGAYEQYF. The full variable domain, completed using reference TRBV5-1 and TRBJ2-7, is KAGVTQTPRYLIKTRGQQVTLSCSPISGHRSVSWYQQTPGQGLQFLFEYFSETQRNKGNFPGRFSGRQFSNSRSEMNVSTLELGDSALYLCASSRPGQGAYEQYFGPGTRLTVT.

This clonotype has at least ten counts. The CDR3 nucleotides are TGTGCCAGCAGCTCCGGTTTTAGCCAGACAAACACCGGGGAGCTGTTTTTT. It encodes CASSSGFSQTNTGELFF. The V and J genes are TRBV7-3 and TRBJ2-2, with unresolved D. The CDR3 spans 17 residues. Trimming removed 4 bases from V and 2 bases from J, with 17 bases in between. Germline lookup yields CDR1 SGHTA and CDR2 FQGTGA.

This clonotype came up a few times. This chain joins TRBV15 and TRBJ2-5, with a weak D call TRBD1 (5 bases). CDR3 length: 15 residues. V lost 5 bases and J lost 5, with 18 bases in between. Looked up from germline, CDR1 is LNHNV and CDR2 is YYDKDF (reference sequence). The CDR3 DNA is TGTGCCACCAGCGCTCCCTCTCAGGGTCCGGAGACCCAGTACTTC. This encodes CATSAPSQGPETQYF.

The CDR3, as DNA: TGCAGTGCTAGTGTTTGGGGGGGATACATCCAAGAGACCCAGTACTTC. The encoded protein is CSASVWGGYIQETQYF. J is TRBJ2-5 and V is TRBV20-1; 7 bases match TRBD2. The CDR3 totals 16 residues. The trim removed 3 bases at V and 1 base at J, leaving 11 bases unmatched. Looked up from germline, CDR1 is DFQATT and CDR2 is SNEGSKA (reference sequence).

This clonotype came up many times. The chain combines TRBV7-2 with TRBJ1-3; D is uncertain. The CDR3 contains 14 residues. Germline CDR1 reads SGHTA; CDR2 reads FQGNSA. The ends were cut back, 3 bases at V and 4 bases at J, with 10 bases in the middle. The CDR3 nucleotides read TGTGCCAGCAGCTTGGAGGGTTCCGGAAACACCATATATTTT. Translating gives CASSLEGSGNTIYF.

The gene calls are TRBV9 and TRBJ1-2; D uncertain. The CDR3 contains 16 residues. The V gene lost 3 bases and the J gene lost 5 bases, with 20 bases spanning the gap. Germline lookup yields CDR1 SGDLS and CDR2 YYNGEE. The CDR3 region has the DNA TGTGCCAGCAGCGCCAGAGGATCTGATTCTCTTTATGGCTACACCTTC. Its translation: CASSARGSDSLYGYTF.

This clonotype was recorded many times. In DNA, the CDR3 is TGTGCCAGCAGTCAGGTGAACACTGAAGCTTTCTTT. It encodes CASSQVNTEAFF. The chain couples TRBV28 to TRBJ1-1; D remains unclear. Trimming stripped 5 bases from V and 0 bases from J, with 4 bases between. Germline loops: CDR1 MDHEN, CDR2 SYDVKM. CDR3 length equals 12 residues.

This clonotype showed up just a few times. The chain combines TRBV7-2 with TRBJ1-5, with a weak D call TRBD1 (5 bases). This CDR3 is built from 15 residues. Germline assignment: CDR1 SGHTA and CDR2 FQGNSA. V was shortened by 5 bases and J by 0 bases, with 11 bases between the two germline ends. The CDR3 loop reads CASSPGGYSNQPQHF. Here the CDR3 DNA reads TGTGCCAGCAGCCCTGGGGGTTATAGCAATCAGCCCCAGCATTTT. Combining the CDR3 with reference TRBV7-2 and TRBJ1-5 gives the whole variable domain GAGVSQSPSNKVTEKGKDVELRCDPISGHTALYWYRQSLGQGLEFLIYFQGNSAPDKSGLPSDRFSAERTGGSVSTLTIQRTQQEDSAVYLCASSPGGYSNQPQHFGDGTRLSIL.

The rearrangement joins TRBV5-5 to TRBJ1-6; no reliable D call. The CDR3 length is 14 residues. CDR1 and CDR2 (germline): SGHKS, YYEKEE (reference sequence). V was trimmed by 4 bases and J by 8 bases, leaving 13 bases between them. The CDR3: CASSHTPPDSPLHF. DNA of the CDR3: TGTGCCAGCAGCCACACCCCCCCGGATTCACCCCTCCACTTT. Together with reference TRBV5-5 and TRBJ1-6, the CDR3 gives the full variable domain: DAGVTQSPTHLIKTRGQQVTLRCSPISGHKSVSWYQQVLGQGPQFIFQYYEKEERGRGNFPDRFSARQFPNYSSELNVNALLLGDSALYLCASSHTPPDSPLHFGNGTRLTVT.

This clonotype was recorded many times. The chain couples TRBV7-9 to TRBJ2-1; the match to TRBD1 covers 7 bases. This CDR3 region has 16 residues. The germline gives CDR1 SEHNR, CDR2 FQNEAQ (reference sequence). V shed 4 bases and J 1 base; nucleotides not matched to a gene: 7. CDR3 sequence reads: CASSSNRGTSYNEQFF. DNA for the CDR3: TGTGCCAGCAGCTCCAACAGGGGAACATCCTACAATGAGCAGTTCTTC.

This clonotype was seen ten or more times. The rearrangement joins TRBV7-9 to TRBJ1-1, with 9 bases fitting TRBD1. V was pared by 3 bases and J by 9 bases, with 8 bases of the junction left unmatched. This CDR3 region has 14 residues. Germline V gives CDR1 SEHNR, CDR2 FQNEAQ (reference sequence). CDR3 bases: TGTGCCAGCAGCTTTCTTAGGGGACAGGGACAAGCTTTCTTT. This sequence encodes CASSFLRGQGQAFF.

This clonotype was recorded a few times. This chain links TRBV5-4 with TRBJ2-7, with 10 positions matching TRBD2. Germline V lookup: CDR1 SGHNT, CDR2 YYREEE (reference sequence). The V gene end was trimmed by 0 bases and the J gene end by 3 bases; junction bases not matched to a gene: 3. The CDR3 consists of 15 residues. CDR3 nucleotide sequence: TGTGCCAGCAGCTTGGGCAGCGGGGGGGACTACGAGCAGTACTTC. This sequence encodes CASSLGSGGDYEQYF.